The clone carrying this T cell receptor beta chain was seen ten or more times. This sample was taken from a study of neurological immune-mediated disorders. TCRdb reprocessed the 5' RACE reads via MiXCR and lists one record per CDR3 protein. The sample has under 50,000 distinct CDR3 sequences, about 12% seen once. Germline V gene lookup returns CDR1 SGHRS and CDR2 YFSETQ. V was clipped by 3 bases and J by 5 bases, with 14 bases between them. The CDR3 runs 15 residues. Indicated time point: longitudinal time-point 2. The source of this sequence is a male donor with HTLV-1-associated myelopathy (HAM/TSP). Sequences were obtained from PBMCs. The chain couples TRBV5-1 to TRBJ2-2; D gene unclear. CDR3: CASSWSSVQTGELFF. The CDR3 nucleotides read TGCGCCAGCAGCTGGAGTTCGGTACAAACCGGGGAGCTGTTTTTT.